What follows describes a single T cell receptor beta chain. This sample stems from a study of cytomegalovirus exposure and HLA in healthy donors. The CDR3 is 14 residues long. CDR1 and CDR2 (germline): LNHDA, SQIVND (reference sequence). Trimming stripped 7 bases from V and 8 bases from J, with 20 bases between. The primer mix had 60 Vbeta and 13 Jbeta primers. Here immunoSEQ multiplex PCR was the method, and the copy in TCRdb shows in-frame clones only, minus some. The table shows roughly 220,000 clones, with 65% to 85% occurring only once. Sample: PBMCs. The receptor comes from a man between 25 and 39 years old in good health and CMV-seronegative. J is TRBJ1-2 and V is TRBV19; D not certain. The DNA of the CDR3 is TGTGCCAGTAAAGAGAAGCAAACCCTCCTAGGCTACACCTTC. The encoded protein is CASKEKQTLLGYTF.